The 2 T cell receptor beta chains reported below all come from one sample, sequenced in a study of metastatic and nonmetastatic thyroid tumors. MiXCR reprocessed the PCR reads for TCRdb. The data show fewer than 30,000 clones, 14% to 15% seen once. Each patient went into thyroid surgery without having received any treatment. The material sequenced was blood. The source is a female donor with papillary thyroid cancer or a benign thyroid nodule (not recorded which). Some clones in this sample may be carry-over from other donors' samples.

The chain carries TRBV7-2 and TRBJ1-2; maybe TRBD1 (5 bases). Looked up from germline, CDR1 is SGHTA and CDR2 is FQGNSA. The V gene lost 1 base and the J gene lost 4 bases, with 10 bases spanning the gap. The CDR3 has 14 residues. The CDR3 bases are TGTGCCAGCAGCTTAGTTGGGCAGGGCTATGGCTACACCTTC. Translating gives CASSLVGQGYGYTF.

This chain links TRBV28 with TRBJ1-2; D is undetermined. Germline V gene sequence: CDR1 MDHEN, CDR2 SYDVKM. V lost 8 bases, J lost 7 bases, and 23 bases lay in between. The CDR3 extends over 15 amino acids. The CDR3 here is CASQATPLGFGGYTF. CDR3 nucleotide sequence: TGTGCCAGCCAAGCCACACCATTGGGGTTCGGTGGCTACACCTTC.